The sequence of this TCR beta chain was determined in a study of Ad26.COV2.S vaccination and SARS-CoV-2 variants. On this clone itself: Its antigen remains unidentified.

TCRdb's copy holds only in-frame clones and misses some; the assay was immunoSEQ multiplex PCR. Of 360,000 or so clones listed, around 89% were seen once; the top ten hold 1.5% to 2%. Whole-study findings and limits: Non-spike TCR breadth was similar in vaccine and placebo recipients.

This CDR3 is built from 12 residues. Germline loops: CDR1 SEHNR, CDR2 FQNEAQ (reference sequence). Trimming left V 8 bases short and J 4 bases short, with 9 bases between. The treatment here: approximately 18 received Ad26.COV2.S at low or high dose, single or two shots; about 5 received placebo; per-sample allocation not given. Day 63 after the first injection of vaccine or placebo was the sampling time. The specimen was peripheral blood, collected in a trial of Ad26.COV2.S vaccine versus placebo. This TCR was sampled from a person aged 18-60 years who received the Ad26.COV2.S COVID-19 vaccine or a placebo. The V and J genes are TRBV7-9 and TRBJ2-1; D gene uncertain. CDR3 nucleotides: TGTGCCAGCCATGAAGGATACAATGAGCAGTTCTTC. Protein sequence: CASHEGYNEQFF. The full variable domain, completed using reference TRBV7-9 and TRBJ2-1, is DTGVSQNPRHKITKRGQNVTFRCDPISEHNRLYWYRQTLGQGPEFLTYFQNEAQLEKSRLLSDRFSAERPKGSFSTLEIQRTEQGDSAMYLCASHEGYNEQFFGPGTRLTVL.